This T cell receptor beta chain was retrieved from a study of spatial heterogeneity in lung cancer. Across the whole study: More than nine raw reads, on average, carried each unique TCR and UMI combination. Study-wide results and limits: Ubiquitous expanded tumor TCRs surfaced in blood more at resection than they did at follow-up.

TCRdb redid the calling of the 5' RACE reads with MiXCR, one entry per CDR3 protein. The sample includes more than 80,000 distinct CDR3 sequences, less than 15% of them seen just once. Indicated time point: sample taken at primary tumor resection. In each case, whole RNA from tumor, nontumor lung or frozen PBMC was sequenced unsorted. The CDR3 loop spans 15 amino acids. The ends were cut back, 3 bases at V and 0 bases at J, with 9 bases in the middle. This clonotype was observed many times. No antigen is known for it. This specimen consisted of PBMCs, obtained at surgery. V is TRBV12-3 or TRBV12-4 and J is TRBJ1-3; D is ambiguous. This TCR came from a male donor with early-stage non-small cell lung cancer. DNA of the CDR3: TGTGCCAGCAGTTTCTACAGAACCTCTGGAAACACCATATATTTT. Its protein is CASSFYRTSGNTIYF.